The rows below give T cell receptor beta chains drawn from one sample of a study of tumor-infiltrating lymphocytes in primary liver carcinoma. Each CDR3 protein is one row after TCRdb ran MiXCR on the multiplex PCR reads. The table lists 100,000 to 120,000 distinct CDR3 sequences, approximately 82% of them singletons, with approximately 21% in the top ten. The sequenced material came from liver tumor tissue from sampling region 3. These receptors came from a man aged 40-49 years with primary liver carcinoma and hepatitis B virus infection. Each CDR3 is given with its conserved first and last residue. A D gene is named only where the DNA matches it firmly. The size field is filled for only some rows; it gives once, few, many or a size class.

V	size	J	D	CDR3	DNA
TRBV6-5	-	TRBJ2-7	TRBD1	CAGSAGTGSSEQYF	TGTGCCGGCAGTGCCGGGACAGGGTCCTCCGAGCAGTACTTC
TRBV5-6	many	TRBJ2-3	-	CASSRLGTQYF	TGTGCCAGCAGCCGATTGGGTACGCAGTATTTT
TRBV11-3	-	TRBJ2-1	-	CASSLTSIINERLF	TGTGCCAGCAGCTTGACTAGTATTATCAATGAGCGGCTCTTC
TRBV4-2	-	TRBJ2-4	-	CVSSQDQGAKNIQYF	TGTGTTAGCAGCCAAGACCAAGGAGCCAAAAACATTCAGTACTTC
TRBV6-2/TRBV6-3	-	TRBJ2-1	-	CASRTDGRTEQFF	TGTGCCAGCAGGACTGACGGGAGAACTGAGCAGTTCTTC
TRBV4-1	-	TRBJ1-1	-	CASSQDPWAGEAFF	TGCGCCAGTAGCCAGGACCCGTGGGCGGGTGAAGCTTTCTTT
TRBV5-1	-	TRBJ2-1	-	CASILNVTEQFF	TGCGCCAGCATCTTGAACGTAACTGAGCAGTTCTTC
TRBV11-2	-	TRBJ2-5	-	CASSSRSAPGVTLYF	TGTGCCAGCAGCTCCCGGTCAGCCCCAGGGGTGACCCTATACTTC
TRBV29-1	-	TRBJ2-2	TRBD2	CSAEGTRGTGELSF	TGCAGCGCTGAAGGGACTAGAGGCACCGGGGAGCTGTCTTTT
TRBV4-3	many	TRBJ2-1	TRBD1	CASSQTPGTGEFVPYNEQFF	TGCGCCAGCAGCCAAACGCCCGGGACAGGGGAATTTGTCCCCTACAATGAGCAGTTCTTC
TRBV6-2/TRBV6-3	-	TRBJ2-5	TRBD2	CAIIPGSGSQRETQYF	TGTGCCATCATCCCAGGTAGCGGGAGTCAGCGGGAGACCCAGTATTTC
TRBV6-2/TRBV6-3	-	TRBJ2-3	-	CANCYSGLGRRTDTQYF	TGTGCCAACTGTTACTCAGGTCTCGGACGGCGCACAGATACGCAGTATTTT
TRBV12-3/TRBV12-4	-	TRBJ1-5	TRBD1	CTSRFGIGGHQPQHF	TGTACCAGCAGATTCGGGATAGGGGGCCATCAGCCCCAGCATTTT
TRBV5-4	-	TRBJ1-1	-	CASSSRERERNTEAFF	TGTGCCAGCAGCTCAAGGGAGCGGGAACGGAACACTGAGGCTTTCTTT
TRBV29-1	-	TRBJ2-5	TRBD2	CNVKGLTGGQTQYF	TGCAACGTCAAGGGGTTAACGGGGGGGCAGACCCAGTACTTC
TRBV28	-	TRBJ1-6	-	CANSLYGLSNSPLHF	TGTGCCAACAGTTTATATGGGTTAAGTAATTCACCCCTCCACTTT
TRBV7-9	few	TRBJ2-7	-	CASSLGSGISGGYEQYF	TGTGCCAGCAGCTTAGGATCCGGGATTAGCGGAGGCTACGAGCAGTACTTC
TRBV4-3	-	TRBJ2-1	-	CASGQDLAGSYNEQFF	TGCGCCAGCGGCCAAGATTTGGCGGGCTCCTACAATGAGCAGTTCTTT
TRBV6-5	-	TRBJ2-5	TRBD1	CASSYAGGKDTQYF	TGTGCCAGCAGCTATGCAGGGGGCAAGGATACCCAGTACTTC
TRBV29-1	-	TRBJ2-7	-	CSVMTSGTVTPYEQYF	TGTAGCGTCATGACATCTGGGACCGTCACTCCCTACGAGCAGTACTTC
TRBV11-2	-	TRBJ2-2	-	CASSLVTNGGIGELFF	TGTGCCAGCAGCCTAGTGACTAACGGGGGCATCGGGGAGCTGTTTTTT
TRBV11-3	-	TRBJ2-7	-	CASSIGQSYEQYF	TGCGCCAGCAGCATCGGACAGTCCTACGAGCAGTACTTC
TRBV6-6	-	TRBJ1-5	-	CASSYSTGISNQPHHF	TGTGCCAGTAGTTACTCAACGGGGATAAGCAATCAGCCCCATCATTTT
TRBV5-4	-	TRBJ2-6	TRBD1	CASSSTPGQGGANILTF	TGTGCCAGCAGCTCAACGCCGGGACAGGGTGGGGCCAACATCCTGACTTTC
TRBV6-2/TRBV6-3	once	TRBJ2-5	-	CASSYNETQYF	TGCGCCAGCAGTTATAATGAGACCCAGTACTTC
TRBV7-8	-	TRBJ2-5	-	CASSPGETQHF	TGTGCCAGCAGCCCCGGGGAGACACAGCACTTC
TRBV30	-	TRBJ2-6	-	CALLSGADVLTF	TGTGCCCTCCTCTCTGGGGCCGACGTACTGACTTTC
TRBV5-4	-	TRBJ2-5	-	CASSLFLEIQYF	TGTGCCAGCAGCTTATTTCTAGAGATCCAGTACTTC
TRBV5-1	-	TRBJ2-1	TRBD2	CASSSVAGGPNEQFF	TGTGCCAGCAGCTCCGTAGCGGGAGGGCCCAATGAGCAGTTCTTC
TRBV29-1	-	TRBJ2-3	-	CSVSGIGASDTRYF	TGCAGCGTTTCCGGGATAGGGGCGTCAGATACCCGGTATTTT
TRBV5-4	-	TRBJ2-2	-	CASNFGRNRASGAGELFF	TGTGCCAGCAACTTTGGGCGAAATAGGGCTAGTGGGGCCGGGGAGCTGTTTTTT
TRBV29-1	-	TRBJ2-2	TRBD1	CNVEGLDRVDTGELFF	TGCAACGTTGAAGGGTTGGACAGGGTGGACACCGGGGAGCTGTTTTTT
TRBV29-1	-	TRBJ1-1	-	CSVRAVWGMNTEAFF	TGCAGTGTCCGGGCAGTGTGGGGGATGAACACTGAAGCTTTCTTT
TRBV6-5	-	TRBJ2-6	-	CASILGSESSGANVLTF	-
TRBV10-3	-	TRBJ2-2	-	CAISESTSTEELFF	TGTGCCATCAGTGAGTCGACAAGCACCGAGGAGCTGTTTTTT
TRBV7-9	many	TRBJ2-6	-	CASQGNSPGANVLTF	TGTGCCAGCCAGGGTAATTCGCCTGGGGCCAACGTCCTGACTTTC
TRBV12-3/TRBV12-4	-	TRBJ1-4	-	CVSSLMWNEKLFF	TGTGTCAGCAGTTTGATGTGGAACGAAAAACTGTTTTTT
TRBV5-1	-	TRBJ2-7	TRBD2	CASGLDRCSGRFLPEQYF	TGCGCCAGCGGCTTGGATCGTTGTAGCGGGAGATTCCTCCCCGAGCAGTACTTC
TRBV4-1	-	TRBJ1-5	-	CASSPVERLGNQPQHF	TGCGCCAGCAGCCCCGTTGAGAGGCTTGGCAATCAGCCCCAACATTTT
TRBV11-3	-	TRBJ1-6	-	CASSRTLVSAFHF	TGTGCAAGCAGCCGGACACTGGTTTCAGCCTTCCACTTT
TRBV6-1	-	TRBJ2-7	TRBD2	CVSSEEGLAGGYDQHF	TGTGTCAGCAGTGAAGAGGGACTAGCGGGAGGCTACGATCAGCACTTC
TRBV7-3	once	TRBJ2-1	-	CASILGPSSYDEQFF	TGTGCCAGCATCTTAGGCCCGAGCTCCTACGATGAGCAGTTCTTC
TRBV14	medium-sized	TRBJ2-3	-	CASSPTEQTTQYF	TGTGCCAGCAGCCCGACAGAACAGACTACGCAGTATTTT
TRBV14	-	TRBJ2-1	-	CVSSQGRASRWQFF	TGTGTCAGCAGCCAAGGAAGGGCGTCGAGGTGGCAGTTCTTC
TRBV6-5	few	TRBJ2-7	-	CASSSPPEQGSYEQYF	TGTGCCAGCAGTTCCCCACCGGAGCAGGGGTCTTACGAGCAGTACTTC
TRBV5-5	-	TRBJ1-5	-	CAINSISNQPQHF	TGTGCCATCAACTCAATCAGCAATCAGCCCCAGCATTTT
TRBV6-6	-	TRBJ2-1	-	CASSYPGRNEHSF	TGCGCCAGCAGTTACCCAGGACGCAATGAGCATTCCTTC
TRBV28	-	TRBJ1-2	TRBD1	CASNSGQGVRYGYTF	TGTGCCAGCAATTCCGGACAGGGGGTTAGGTATGGCTACACCTTC
TRBV11-3	-	TRBJ2-7	TRBD1	CATRQGVISNVQYF	TGTGCCACTCGACAGGGGGTGATTTCCAACGTGCAGTACTTC
TRBV12-3/TRBV12-4	-	TRBJ2-7	TRBD2	CASSLRLAGTHSYEQYF	TGTGCCAGCAGTTTACGGCTAGCGGGAACCCACTCATACGAGCAGTACTTC
TRBV29-1	-	TRBJ2-3	-	CSVWAGWGMRDTQYF	TGCAGCGTTTGGGCAGGTTGGGGAATGAGAGATACACAGTATTTT
TRBV5-4	-	TRBJ2-3	TRBD2	CASSSLAGGPTDTRYF	TGTGCCAGCAGCTCGCTCGCGGGAGGGCCCACAGATACGCGGTACTTT
TRBV5-1	-	TRBJ1-2	-	CASSLIGPNFGYTF	TGCGCCAGCAGCTTGATAGGGCCCAACTTTGGCTACACCTTC
TRBV11-1	-	TRBJ2-4	TRBD2	CAGSFPGTNGTKNIHYF	TGTGCCGGAAGCTTTCCCGGGACTAACGGGACCAAAAACATTCATTACTTC
TRBV5-8	once	TRBJ2-7	TRBD2	CVSCLSLAGTGSEQYF	TGTGTCAGCTGCTTGTCACTAGCGGGAACCGGGAGCGAGCAGTACTTC
TRBV29-1	-	TRBJ2-5	-	CSAARGDMGPQETQYF	TGCAGCGCTGCCAGGGGGGACATGGGCCCCCAAGAGACCCAGTACTTC